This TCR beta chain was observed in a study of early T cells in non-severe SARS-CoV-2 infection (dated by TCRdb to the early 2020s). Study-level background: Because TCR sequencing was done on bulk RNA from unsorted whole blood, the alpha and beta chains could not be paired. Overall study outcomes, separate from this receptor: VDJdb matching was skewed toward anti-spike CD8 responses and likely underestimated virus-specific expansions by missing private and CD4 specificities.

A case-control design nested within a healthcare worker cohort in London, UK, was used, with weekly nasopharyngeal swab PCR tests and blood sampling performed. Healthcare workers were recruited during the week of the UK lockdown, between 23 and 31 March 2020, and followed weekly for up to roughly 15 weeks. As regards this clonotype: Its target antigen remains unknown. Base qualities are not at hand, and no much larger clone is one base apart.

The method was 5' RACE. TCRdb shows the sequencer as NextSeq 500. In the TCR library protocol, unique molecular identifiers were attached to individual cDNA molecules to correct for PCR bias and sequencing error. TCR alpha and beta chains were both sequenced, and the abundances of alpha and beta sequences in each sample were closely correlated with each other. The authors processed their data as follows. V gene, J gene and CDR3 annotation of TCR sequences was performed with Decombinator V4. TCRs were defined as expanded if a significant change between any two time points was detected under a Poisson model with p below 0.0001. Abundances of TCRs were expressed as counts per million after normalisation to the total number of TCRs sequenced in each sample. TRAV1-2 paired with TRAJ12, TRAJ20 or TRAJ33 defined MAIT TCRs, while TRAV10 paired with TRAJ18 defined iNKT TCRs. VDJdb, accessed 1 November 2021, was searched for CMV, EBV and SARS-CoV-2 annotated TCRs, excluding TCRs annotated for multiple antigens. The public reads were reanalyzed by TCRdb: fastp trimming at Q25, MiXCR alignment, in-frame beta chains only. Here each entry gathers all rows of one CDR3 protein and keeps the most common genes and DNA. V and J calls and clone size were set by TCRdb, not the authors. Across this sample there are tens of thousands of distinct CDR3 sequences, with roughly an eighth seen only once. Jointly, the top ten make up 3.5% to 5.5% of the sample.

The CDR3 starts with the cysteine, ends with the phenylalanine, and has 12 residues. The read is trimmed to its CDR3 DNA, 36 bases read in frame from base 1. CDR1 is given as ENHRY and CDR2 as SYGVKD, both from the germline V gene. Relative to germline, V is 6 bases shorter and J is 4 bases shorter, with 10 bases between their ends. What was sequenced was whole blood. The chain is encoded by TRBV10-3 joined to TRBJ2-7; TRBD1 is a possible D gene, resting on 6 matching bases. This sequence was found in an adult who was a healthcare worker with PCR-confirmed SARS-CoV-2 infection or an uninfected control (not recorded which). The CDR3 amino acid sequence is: CAIRDSEYEQYF. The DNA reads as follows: TGTGCCATCAGGGACAGTGAATACGAGCAGTACTTC.